This TCR beta chain derives from a study of cytomegalovirus exposure and HLA in healthy donors. The PCR employed 60 Vbeta primers together with 13 Jbeta primers. Data came from immunoSEQ multiplex PCR; TCRdb stores just in-frame clones and leaves some out. The table has more than 100,000 clones, around nine tenths seen once. The TCR sequence derives from a woman aged 30 to 39 in good health and CMV-seronegative. The specimen was PBMCs.

The CDR3 nucleotides read TGCAGCGTTCGATGGGGGCTCGGAGAGACCCAGTACTTC. This gives the protein CSVRWGLGETQYF. The V gene is TRBV29-1, the J gene TRBJ2-5; TRBD1 might be the D (6 bases). This CDR3 has 13 amino acids. The germline V and J ends were trimmed by 5 bases and 4 bases, with 14 bases remaining between them. Germline-derived CDR1 and CDR2 are SQVTM and ANQGSEA.